One and the same sample provided the 13 T cell receptor beta chains below, sequenced in a study of T cell responses to AZD1222 COVID-19 vaccine (dated by TCRdb to the early 2020s). The library was prepared using the immunoSEQ multiplex PCR assay. Imported from immuneACCESS, the table was reduced by TCRdb to in-frame sequences with V and J called. These copies leave out some clones; in studies compared against another copy, an unresolved V gene accounts for under half, and the cause of the remainder is not known. The sample records about 160,000 clones, 85% to 95% of which are singletons. The leading ten clones occupy roughly 1% of the sample. What this sample's time point label stands for: baseline before first vaccination. Sequencing was performed on peripheral blood, taken on day 0 of AZD1222 vaccination. Receptors originate from an adult in good health.

This clone was seen more than once but under ten times. CDR3 loop: CASSVMPGFRPRNEQFF. The CDR3 DNA reads TGTGCCAGCAGCGTGATGCCAGGGTTTAGGCCTCGGAATGAGCAGTTCTTC. This chain links TRBV5-5 with TRBJ2-1; tentatively, D is TRBD1 (5 bases). Trimming took off 4 bases at V and 7 bases at J, with 24 bases between the two ends. CDR1 and CDR2 (germline): SGHKS, YYEKEE (reference sequence). This CDR3 region has 17 residues.

V is TRBV19 and J is TRBJ2-1; TRBD1 matches 12 bases. The germline V gene encodes CDR1 LNHDA and CDR2 SQIVND (reference sequence). V was pared by 7 bases and J by 8 bases, with 9 bases of the junction left unmatched. The CDR3 has 15 amino acids. CDR3 in amino acids: CASTPTGTGGHEQFF. CDR3 in DNA: TGTGCCAGTACCCCTACCGGGACAGGGGGCCATGAGCAGTTCTTC. Combining the CDR3 with reference TRBV19 and TRBJ2-1 gives the whole variable domain DGGITQSPKYLFRKEGQNVTLSCEQNLNHDAMYWYRQDPGQGLRLIYYSQIVNDFQKGDIAEGYSVSREKKESFPLTVTSAQKNPTAFYLCASTPTGTGGHEQFFGPGTRLTVL.

The chain links TRBV12-3 or TRBV12-4 to TRBJ2-3; D not resolved. The CDR3 has 13 residues. V was pared by 2 bases and J by 12 bases, with 15 bases between. CDR3 residues: CASSLRALQDQYF. CDR3 sequence (DNA): TGTGCCAGCAGTTTAAGGGCACTTCAGGACCAGTATTTT.

CDR3 in amino acids: CASSLYDRDEQYF. Here the CDR3 DNA reads TGCGCCAGCAGCCTATATGACAGGGACGAGCAGTACTTC. The gene calls are TRBV4-1 and TRBJ2-7; TRBD1 aligns across 7 bases. J was trimmed by 5 bases and V by 4 bases; bases with no gene match: 5. From germline, CDR1 is MGHRA and CDR2 YSYEKL. The CDR3 consists of 13 residues.

V usage is TRBV18 and J usage is TRBJ2-7; 7 bases align to TRBD1. Germline V gene sequence: CDR1 KGHSH, CDR2 LQKENI. V lost 3 bases to trimming and J lost 2 bases; unmatched junction nucleotides: 10. CDR3 size: 16 residues. DNA for the CDR3: TGTGCCAGCTCACCGAAAGCCTGGGACAGTACCTACGAGCAGTACTTC. Its translation is CASSPKAWDSTYEQYF.

This chain connects TRBV5-6 to TRBJ2-5; TRBD1 matches 7 bases. Germline CDR1 is SGHDT and CDR2 is YYEEEE. V gave up 1 base and J gave up 2 bases; unmatched junction bases: 2. The CDR3 covers 14 residues. CDR3 DNA: TGTGCCAGCAGCTTGCTCAGGGGGCAAGAGACCCAGTACTTC. Amino acid sequence: CASSLLRGQETQYF.

The chain carries TRBV18 and TRBJ2-3; TRBD1 might be the D (5 bases). Trimming took 1 base from V and 0 from J, leaving 14 bases between them. The germline CDR1 and CDR2 sequences are KGHSH and LQKENI. This CDR3 contains 17 residues. The CDR3 is CASSPRQGLYSTDTQYF. CDR3 bases: TGTGCCAGCTCACCACGGCAGGGTCTCTATAGCACAGATACGCAGTATTTT.

Remarks on this clone: The identical CDR3 is also encoded by other nucleotide sequences in the sample. CDR3 sequence reads: CASSPTGNQPQHF. The DNA for the CDR3 is TGTGCCAGTTCCCCGACGGGGAATCAGCCCCAGCATTTT. The chain is built from TRBV18 and TRBJ1-5; D not resolved. V shed 9 bases and J shed 4 bases, with 13 bases lying between them. The CDR3 runs 13 residues. Germline-derived CDR1 and CDR2 are KGHSH and LQKENI.

This clone was seen a single time. The chain has TRBV4-2 and TRBJ2-5; 16 nucleotides match TRBD2. Unmatched junction bases numbered 2, after V lost 3 bases and J lost 4 bases. This CDR3 is built from 16 residues. The V gene's germline CDR1 is LGHNA and CDR2 YNFKEQ. The CDR3 is CASSQGLAGGPETQYF. As DNA, the CDR3 is TGTGCCAGCAGCCAGGGACTAGCGGGGGGGCCAGAGACCCAGTACTTC.

As DNA, the CDR3 is TGTGCCAGCAGCCTGGACAGTCCTCGTTCACCCCTCCACTTT. Amino acids: CASSLDSPRSPLHF. The rearrangement joins TRBV11-3 to TRBJ1-6, with D possibly being TRBD1 (6 bases). Deletions cut 5 bases from V and 9 bases from J, with 14 bases between. CDR1 is SGHNT, CDR2 YENEEA, per germline. This CDR3 has 14 residues.

The chain uses TRBV30 and TRBJ1-2; D unresolved. The CDR3 is made up of 13 amino acids. Germline V gene sequence: CDR1 GTSNPN, CDR2 SVGIG (reference sequence). The ends were cut back, 0 bases at V and 4 bases at J, with 9 bases in the middle. The CDR3 is CAWSVTGSYGYTF. CDR3 DNA: TGTGCCTGGAGTGTAACTGGGAGCTATGGCTACACCTTC.

The rearrangement joins TRBV5-6 to TRBJ1-4; maybe TRBD1 (5 bases). Germline lookup yields CDR1 SGHDT and CDR2 YYEEEE. The CDR3 spans 13 residues. Trimming stripped 5 bases from V and 7 bases from J, with 12 bases between. In DNA form, the CDR3 reads TGTGCCAGCAGTTCAGGGTGGAGTGAAAAACTGTTTTTT. This sequence encodes CASSSGWSEKLFF.

The V gene is TRBV11-3, the J gene TRBJ1-1; D call uncertain. With 0 bases removed from V and 9 bases from J, the gap between germline ends came to 8 bases. CDR1 and CDR2 from the germline V gene are SGHNT and YENEEA. The CDR3 covers 12 residues. The chain's CDR3 is CASSLDGSQAFF. In DNA, the CDR3 is TGTGCCAGCAGCTTAGATGGGTCCCAAGCTTTCTTT.